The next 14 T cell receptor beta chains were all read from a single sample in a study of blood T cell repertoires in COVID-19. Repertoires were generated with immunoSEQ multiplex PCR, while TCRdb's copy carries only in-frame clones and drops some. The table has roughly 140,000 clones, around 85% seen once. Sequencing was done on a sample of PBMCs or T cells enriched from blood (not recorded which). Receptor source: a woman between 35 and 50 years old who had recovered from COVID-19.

DNA for the CDR3: TGTGCCAGCAGCCTCCCAAGGGAGGGAGCGGACACCGGGGAGCTGTTTTTT. This translates into CASSLPREGADTGELFF. V is TRBV5-8 and J is TRBJ2-2, with 7 bases fitting TRBD2. Germline V gene data show CDR1 as SGHTS and CDR2 as YDEGEE. The CDR3 runs 17 residues. J gave up 3 bases and V 4 bases, and 12 bases lay outside the gene matches.

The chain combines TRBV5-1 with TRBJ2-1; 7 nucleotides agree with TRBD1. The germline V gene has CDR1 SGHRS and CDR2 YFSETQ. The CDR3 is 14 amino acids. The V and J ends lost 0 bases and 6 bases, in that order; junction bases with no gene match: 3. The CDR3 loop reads CASSLEAGGNEQFF. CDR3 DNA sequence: TGCGCCAGCAGCTTGGAGGCAGGGGGCAATGAGCAGTTCTTC. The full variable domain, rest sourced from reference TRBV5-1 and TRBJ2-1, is KAGVTQTPRYLIKTRGQQVTLSCSPISGHRSVSWYQQTPGQGLQFLFEYFSETQRNKGNFPGRFSGRQFSNSRSEMNVSTLELGDSALYLCASSLEAGGNEQFFGPGTRLTVL.

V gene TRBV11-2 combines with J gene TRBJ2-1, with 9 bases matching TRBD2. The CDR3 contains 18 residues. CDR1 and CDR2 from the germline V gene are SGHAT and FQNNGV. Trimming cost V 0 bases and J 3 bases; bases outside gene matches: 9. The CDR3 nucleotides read TGTGCCAGCAGCTTAGAAGGGACCGGGACTAGCATCTACAATGAGCAGTTCTTC. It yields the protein CASSLEGTGTSIYNEQFF.

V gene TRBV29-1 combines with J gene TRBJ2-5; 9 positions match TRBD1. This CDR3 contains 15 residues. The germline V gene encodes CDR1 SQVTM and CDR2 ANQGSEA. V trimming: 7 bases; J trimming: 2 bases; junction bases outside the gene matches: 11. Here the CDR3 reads CSGKVGTGTQETQYF. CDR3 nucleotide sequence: TGCAGCGGTAAGGTCGGGACAGGGACTCAAGAGACCCAGTACTTC.

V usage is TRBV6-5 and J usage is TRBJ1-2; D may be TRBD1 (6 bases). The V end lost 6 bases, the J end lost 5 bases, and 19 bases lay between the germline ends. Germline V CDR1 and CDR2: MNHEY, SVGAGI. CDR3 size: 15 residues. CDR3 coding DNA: TGTGCCAGCAGAGAGCAGGGGAGCCTTGGGTATGGCTACACCTTC. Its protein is CASREQGSLGYGYTF.

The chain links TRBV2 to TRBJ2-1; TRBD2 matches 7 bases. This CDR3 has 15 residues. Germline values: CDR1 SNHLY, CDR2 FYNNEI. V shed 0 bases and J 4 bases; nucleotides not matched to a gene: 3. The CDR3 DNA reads TGTGCCAGCAGTGAAGCGGGAGCGGGATACAATGAGCAGTTCTTC. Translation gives CASSEAGAGYNEQFF.

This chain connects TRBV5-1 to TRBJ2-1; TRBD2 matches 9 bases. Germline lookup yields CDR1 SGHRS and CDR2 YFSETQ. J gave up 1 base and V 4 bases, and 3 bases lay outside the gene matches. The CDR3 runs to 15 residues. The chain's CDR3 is CASSPSGISYNEQFF. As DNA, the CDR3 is TGCGCCAGCAGCCCTAGCGGGATATCCTACAATGAGCAGTTCTTC.

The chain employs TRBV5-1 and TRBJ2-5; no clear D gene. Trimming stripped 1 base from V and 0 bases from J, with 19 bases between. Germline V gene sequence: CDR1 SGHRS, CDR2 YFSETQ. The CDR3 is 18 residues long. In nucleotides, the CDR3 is TGCGCCAGCAGCTTGCCCCGTCTACTTACGCTGTACCAAGAGACCCAGTACTTC. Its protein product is CASSLPRLLTLYQETQYF.

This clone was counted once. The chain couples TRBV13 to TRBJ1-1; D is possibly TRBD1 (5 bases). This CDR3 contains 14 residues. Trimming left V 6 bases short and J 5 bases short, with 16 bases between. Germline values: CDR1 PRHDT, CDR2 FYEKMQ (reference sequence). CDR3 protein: CASSPGGGGTEAFF. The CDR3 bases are TGTGCCAGCAGTCCCGGTGGGGGAGGGACTGAAGCTTTCTTT. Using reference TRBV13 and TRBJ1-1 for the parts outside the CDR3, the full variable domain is AAGVIQSPRHLIKEKRETATLKCYPIPRHDTVYWYQQGPGQDPQFLISFYEKMQSDKGSIPDRFSAQQFSDYHSELNMSSLELGDSALYFCASSPGGGGTEAFFGQGTRLTVV.

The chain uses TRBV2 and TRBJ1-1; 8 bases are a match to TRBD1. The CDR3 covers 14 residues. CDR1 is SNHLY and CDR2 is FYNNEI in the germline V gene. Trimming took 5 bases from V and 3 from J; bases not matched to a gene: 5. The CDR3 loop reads CASSWTGRDTEAFF. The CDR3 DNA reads TGTGCCAGCAGTTGGACAGGGAGAGACACTGAAGCTTTCTTT.

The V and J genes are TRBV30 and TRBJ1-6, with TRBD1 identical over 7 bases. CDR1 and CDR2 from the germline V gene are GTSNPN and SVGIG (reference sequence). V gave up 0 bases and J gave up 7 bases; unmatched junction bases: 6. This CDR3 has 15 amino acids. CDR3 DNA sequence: TGTGCCTGGAGTGTAAGCCCACAGGGGAATTCACCCCTCCACTTT. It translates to CAWSVSPQGNSPLHF.

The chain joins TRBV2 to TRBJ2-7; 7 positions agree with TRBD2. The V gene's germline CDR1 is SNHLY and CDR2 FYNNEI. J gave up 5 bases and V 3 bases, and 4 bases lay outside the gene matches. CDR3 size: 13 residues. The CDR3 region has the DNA TGTGCCAGCAGTGACGGGGGGAGCAACGAGCAGTACTTC. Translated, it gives CASSDGGSNEQYF.

The CDR3 sequence: CATSEQGNTEAFF. The CDR3 coding sequence is TGTGCCACCAGCGAACAGGGGAACACTGAAGCTTTCTTT. V and J are TRBV15 and TRBJ1-1, with D maybe TRBD1 (6 bases). V was cut by 5 bases and J by 1 base, with 8 bases left in between. Germline CDR1 and CDR2: LNHNV and YYDKDF (reference sequence). This CDR3 comprises 13 residues.

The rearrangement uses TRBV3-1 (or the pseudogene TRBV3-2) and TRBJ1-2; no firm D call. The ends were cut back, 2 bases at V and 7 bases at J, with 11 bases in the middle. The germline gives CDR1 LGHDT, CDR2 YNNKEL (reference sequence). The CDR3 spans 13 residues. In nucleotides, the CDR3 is TGTGCCAGCAGCCAATCAGCATCTAGTGGCTACACCTTC. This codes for CASSQSASSGYTF.